Shown below are 21 T cell receptor beta chains from a single sample sequenced in a study of T cell responses to AZD1222 COVID-19 vaccine. Produced via immunoSEQ multiplex PCR; TCRdb's table is partial and in-frame only. The table has under 85,000 clones, roughly nine tenths seen once. This specimen consisted of peripheral blood, obtained on day 0 of AZD1222 vaccination. Receptors originate from an adult in good health.

The gene calls are TRBV6-5 and TRBJ1-1, with no clear D. This CDR3 is built from 10 residues. V dropped 9 bases and J dropped 10 bases, with 12 bases sitting between them. The germline CDR1 and CDR2 sequences are MNHEY and SVGAGI. CDR3 nucleotide sequence: TGTGCCAGTAGCGGAGGTGGAGCTTTCTTT. Translation: CASSGGGAFF.

The table lists this clone with a count of one. The chain combines TRBV5-1 with TRBJ2-2; 8 positions match TRBD1. CDR1 is SGHRS, CDR2 YFSETQ, per germline. After removal of 0 bases from V and 3 bases from J, the junction contained 1 base not matched to a gene. The CDR3 is made up of 15 amino acids. The CDR3 spells CASSLDRGDTGELFF. CDR3 nucleotides: TGCGCCAGCAGCTTGGACAGGGGGGACACCGGGGAGCTGTTTTTT.

This clone was counted a single time. The rearrangement joins TRBV3-1 (or the pseudogene TRBV3-2) to TRBJ1-1, with D perhaps matching TRBD1 (5 bases). The V end was cut by 7 bases, the J end by 1 base, with 13 bases between. The length of the CDR3 is 14 residues. Germline V gives CDR1 LGHDT, CDR2 YNNKEL (reference sequence). The CDR3 DNA is TGTGCCAGCACCCGTAGCGGGACGAACACTGAAGCTTTCTTT. Amino acids: CASTRSGTNTEAFF.

This sequence joins TRBV19 and TRBJ1-4; TRBD1 might be the D (5 bases). Germline CDR1 and CDR2: LNHDA and SQIVND (reference sequence). Trimming removed 6 bases at V and 0 bases at J, with 17 bases between. This CDR3 is built from 17 residues. The CDR3 loop reads CASRPRGGAATNEKLFF. The CDR3 DNA reads TGTGCCAGTAGACCTCGGGGGGGAGCCGCAACTAATGAAAAACTGTTTTTT.

This chain joins TRBV6-5 and TRBJ2-7, with D possibly matching TRBD1 (6 bases). Germline V gene sequence: CDR1 MNHEY, CDR2 SVGAGI. This CDR3 spans 13 amino acids. Trimming removed 5 bases from V and 7 bases from J, with 15 bases in between. The CDR3 here is CASSPGQQWEQYF. The CDR3 DNA follows: TGTGCCAGCAGTCCTGGACAGCAATGGGAGCAGTACTTC.

The rearrangement uses TRBV11-3 and TRBJ1-6, with D unclear. The CDR3 runs 14 residues. The V gene lost 2 bases and the J gene lost 8 bases, with 10 bases spanning the gap. In germline, CDR1 is SGHNT, CDR2 YENEEA. CDR3 residues: CASSLLVEDSPLHF. As DNA, the CDR3 is TGTGCCAGCAGCTTACTCGTGGAGGATTCACCCCTCCACTTT.

This sequence joins TRBV7-6 and TRBJ1-1; unclear D gene. From germline, CDR1 is SGHVS and CDR2 FNYEAQ. The V gene lost 1 base and the J gene lost 6 bases, with 9 bases spanning the gap. The CDR3 has 13 amino acids. CDR3 protein: CASSLEAGAEAFF. The CDR3 DNA is TGTGCCAGCAGCTTAGAGGCGGGAGCTGAAGCTTTCTTT.

The chain recombines TRBV6-6 with TRBJ1-1, with TRBD1 as a possible D gene (5 bases). Deletions cut 5 bases from V and 10 bases from J, with 17 bases between. The CDR3 totals 13 residues. Germline V CDR1 and CDR2: MNHNY, SVGAGI (reference sequence). The CDR3 sequence is CASSTPKITGAFF. For the CDR3, the DNA is TGTGCCAGCAGTACCCCGAAGATCACAGGAGCTTTCTTT.

The sample holds one count of this clone. The rearrangement joins TRBV15 to TRBJ1-3; no reliable D call. V was pared by 5 bases and J by 0 bases, with 11 bases between. CDR1 LNHNV and CDR2 YYDKDF come from the germline V gene (reference sequence). The CDR3 is made up of 15 amino acids. The CDR3 spells CATSLDPSSGNTIYF. Here the CDR3 DNA reads TGTGCCACCAGCCTGGACCCGAGCTCTGGAAACACCATATATTTT.

The gene calls are TRBV6-5 and TRBJ2-7; no clear D gene. Germline loops: CDR1 MNHEY, CDR2 SVGAGI. The CDR3 totals 13 residues. V was trimmed by 6 bases and J by 2 bases, leaving 11 bases between them. In DNA, the CDR3 is TGTGCCAGCAGCTTTGGGTGGACCTACGAGCAGTACTTC. It encodes CASSFGWTYEQYF.

This chain uses TRBV19 with TRBJ1-5; 8 bases fit TRBD1. CDR1 LNHDA and CDR2 SQIVND come from the germline V gene (reference sequence). The junction had 12 bases not matched to a gene; V was cut back by 3 bases and J by 11 bases. CDR3 length: 15 amino acids. CDR3 in DNA: TGTGCCAGTAGTATCCTCGGCGGGACAGGCAGCTCCCAGCATTTT. Its protein product is CASSILGGTGSSQHF. The entire variable domain, with the rest obtained from reference TRBV19 and TRBJ1-5, is as follows: DGGITQSPKYLFRKEGQNVTLSCEQNLNHDAMYWYRQDPGQGLRLIYYSQIVNDFQKGDIAEGYSVSREKKESFPLTVTSAQKNPTAFYLCASSILGGTGSSQHFGDGTRLSIL.

This clone was detected once. The chain uses TRBV28 and TRBJ1-2, with D possibly being TRBD1 (6 bases). V lost 5 bases, J lost 8 bases, and 12 bases lay in between. This CDR3 is built from 12 residues. CDR1 MDHEN and CDR2 SYDVKM come from the germline V gene. CDR3 sequence: CASSIITGGYTF. The CDR3 DNA is TGTGCCAGCAGTATAATAACAGGGGGCTACACCTTC.

The genes are TRBV6-6 and TRBJ1-2; 7 bases line up with TRBD1. V trimming: 5 bases; J trimming: 3 bases; junction bases outside the gene matches: 6. Germline V gene lookup returns CDR1 MNHNY and CDR2 SVGAGI (reference sequence). CDR3 size: 14 residues. The CDR3 reads CASSPRGGDYGYTF. The CDR3 DNA sequence: TGTGCCAGCAGTCCTAGAGGGGGCGACTATGGCTACACCTTC.

This clone was seen only once. The rearrangement joins TRBV5-1 to TRBJ2-2, with a tentative D call TRBD2 (6 bases). The CDR3 contains 15 residues. The V gene lost 0 bases and the J gene lost 6 bases, with 12 bases spanning the gap. Germline V CDR1 and CDR2: SGHRS, YFSETQ. CDR3 DNA sequence: TGCGCCAGCAGCTTGGTTGGGCCGGGGGCCGGGGAGCTGTTTTTT. Protein: CASSLVGPGAGELFF.

This rearrangement joins TRBV18 to TRBJ1-5; D is unresolved. Trimming cost V 5 bases and J 1 base, with 15 bases left between them. From germline, CDR1 is KGHSH and CDR2 LQKENI. The CDR3 sequence is 16 residues long. CDR3 sequence reads: CASSTSPGASNQPQHF. CDR3 bases: TGTGCCAGCTCAACTTCGCCGGGAGCCAGCAATCAGCCCCAGCATTTT.

The V and J genes are TRBV29-1 and TRBJ2-7; D perhaps matches TRBD1 (5 bases). The ends were cut back, 2 bases at V and 3 bases at J, with 8 bases in the middle. Germline V gene sequence: CDR1 SQVTM, CDR2 ANQGSEA. The CDR3 contains 12 residues. The CDR3 sequence: CSVEFRDYEQYF. The CDR3 DNA is TGCAGCGTTGAATTCAGGGACTACGAGCAGTACTTC.

This rearrangement joins TRBV5-5 to TRBJ2-1; D is possibly TRBD1 or TRBD2 (5 bases each). CDR3 length: 14 amino acids. CDR1 and CDR2 from the germline V gene are SGHKS and YYEKEE (reference sequence). The V gene lost 4 bases and the J gene lost 8 bases, with 16 bases spanning the gap. The CDR3, as DNA: TGTGCCAGCAGCCTATCCGGACTGGGGGATGAGCAGTTCTTC. It codes for CASSLSGLGDEQFF.

DNA of the CDR3: TGTGCCAGCAGCTTAAGGGACCTCGGAGGGCAGCCCCAGCATTTT. As protein: CASSLRDLGGQPQHF. The genes are TRBV7-3 and TRBJ1-5, with D perhaps matching TRBD1 (5 bases). CDR1 and CDR2 from the germline V gene are SGHTA and FQGTGA. V dropped 1 base and J dropped 7 bases, with 14 bases sitting between them. This CDR3 comprises 15 residues. Supplemented by reference TRBV7-3 and TRBJ1-5, the full variable domain reads GAGVSQTPSNKVTEKGKYVELRCDPISGHTALYWYRQSLGQGPEFLIYFQGTGAADDSGLPNDRFFAVRPEGSVSTLKIQRTERGDSAVYLCASSLRDLGGQPQHFGDGTRLSIL.

The chain employs TRBV9 and TRBJ1-4; perhaps TRBD1 as D (6 bases). The CDR3 runs 14 residues. V was trimmed by 2 bases and J by 4 bases, leaving 9 bases between them. Germline values: CDR1 SGDLS, CDR2 YYNGEE. For the CDR3, the DNA is TGTGCCAGCAGCGTGGGACAAATTAATGAAAAACTGTTTTTT. It specifies CASSVGQINEKLFF.

This chain joins TRBV21-1 and TRBJ2-7; TRBD1 is the table's D call and was not checked against the DNA. TRBV21-1 represents a pseudogene. CDR3 length equals 17 residues. The CDR3 sequence is CASSGRWDRAHSYEQYF. Here the CDR3 DNA reads TGTGCCAGCAGCGGACGTTGGGACAGGGCGCACTCCTACGAGCAGTACTTC.

This clone was detected only once. The chain uses TRBV20-1 and TRBJ1-5; D perhaps matches TRBD1 (5 bases). V was trimmed by 3 bases and J by 1 base, leaving 7 bases between them. Germline V lookup: CDR1 DFQATT, CDR2 SNEGSKA (reference sequence). The CDR3 spans 13 residues. In DNA form, the CDR3 reads TGCAGTGCTAGTTGGGACAGCAATCAGCCCCAGCATTTT. Its translation is CSASWDSNQPQHF.